Below, one T cell receptor (beta chain) is given with its context. This CDR3 contains 15 residues. V was shortened by 0 bases and J by 0 bases, with 7 bases between the two germline ends. Germline loops: CDR1 WSHSY, CDR2 SAAADI. This specimen comes from a study of HIV-infected patients and healthy controls. TCRdb reprocessed the 5' RACE reads with MiXCR, giving one entry per CDR3 protein. Of 50,000 to 80,000 distinct CDR3 sequences in the sample, about a fifth were seen once. The chain joins TRBV10-2 to TRBJ2-3; D is unclear. Sequencing input: CD4+ T cells from blood. The receptor's source is a human donor in good health. The CDR3 sequence is CASSESLQSTDTQYF. The CDR3 DNA follows: TGCGCCAGCAGTGAGTCCCTCCAGAGCACAGATACGCAGTATTTT.